The clone carrying this T cell receptor beta chain was detected only once. Antigen unknown. The data stem from a study of identical twins. Findings of the study overall: Twin-shared out-of-frame alpha sequences showed excess low generation probability. Conclusions rested on cross-sectional statistics rather than following the same donors.

Germline loops: CDR1 MGHRA, CDR2 YSYEKL. Trimming at V came to 0 bases and at J to 0 bases, leaving 12 bases not matched to a gene. This CDR3 spans 20 amino acids. Everyone who gave samples was a healthy Caucasian. It was template switching that added a universal primer site, and there were unique molecular identifiers on the cDNA. Using its own MiXCR run on the 5' RACE reads, TCRdb lists one record per CDR3 protein. This table has about 300,000 distinct CDR3 sequences, approximately 13% appearing once. These same data were also listed under a study on yellow fever vaccine responses in identical twins.

This chain links TRBV4-1 with TRBJ2-1, with 9 nucleotides matching TRBD2. The source of this sequence is a woman under 30 in good health. The sequenced sample consisted of CD8+ T cells sorted from blood. The CDR3 DNA reads TGCGCCAGCAGCCAAGAAGAGGTAGCGGGAGCCCCGAGCTCCTACAATGAGCAGTTCTTC. Encoded protein: CASSQEEVAGAPSSYNEQFF.